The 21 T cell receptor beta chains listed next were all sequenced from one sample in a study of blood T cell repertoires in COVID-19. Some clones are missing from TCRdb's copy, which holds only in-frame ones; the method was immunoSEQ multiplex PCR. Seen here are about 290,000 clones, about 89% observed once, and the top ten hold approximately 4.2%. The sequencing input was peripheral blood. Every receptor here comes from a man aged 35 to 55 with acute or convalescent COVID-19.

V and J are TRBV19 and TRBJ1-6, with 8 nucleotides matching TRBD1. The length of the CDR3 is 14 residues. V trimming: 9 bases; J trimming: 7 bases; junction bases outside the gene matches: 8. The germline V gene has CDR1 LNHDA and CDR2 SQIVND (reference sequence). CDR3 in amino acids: CASQFDRGNSPLHF. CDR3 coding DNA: TGTGCCAGCCAATTCGACAGGGGAAATTCACCCCTCCACTTT. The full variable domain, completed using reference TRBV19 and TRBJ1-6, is DGGITQSPKYLFRKEGQNVTLSCEQNLNHDAMYWYRQDPGQGLRLIYYSQIVNDFQKGDIAEGYSVSREKKESFPLTVTSAQKNPTAFYLCASQFDRGNSPLHFGNGTRLTVT.

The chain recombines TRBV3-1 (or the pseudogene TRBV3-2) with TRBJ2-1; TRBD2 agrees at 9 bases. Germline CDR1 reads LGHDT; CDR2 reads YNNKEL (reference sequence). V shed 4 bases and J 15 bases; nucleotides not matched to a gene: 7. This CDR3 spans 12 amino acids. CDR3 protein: CASSLPGLARFF. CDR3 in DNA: TGTGCCAGCAGCCTACCGGGACTAGCTCGGTTCTTC.

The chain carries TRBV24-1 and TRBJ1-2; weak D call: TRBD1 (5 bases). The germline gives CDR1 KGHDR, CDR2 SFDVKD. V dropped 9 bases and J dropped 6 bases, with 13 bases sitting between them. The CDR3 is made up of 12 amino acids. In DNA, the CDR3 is TGTGCCACCGGGGCCGGTGGGGATGGCTACACCTTC. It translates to CATGAGGDGYTF.

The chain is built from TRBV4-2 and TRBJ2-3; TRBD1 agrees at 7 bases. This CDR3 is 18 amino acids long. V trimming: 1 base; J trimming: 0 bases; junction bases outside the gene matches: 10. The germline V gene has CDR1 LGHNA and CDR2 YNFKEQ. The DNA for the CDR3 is TGTGCCAGCAGCCAAGTCGTATTAGGGGGCGGGAGCACAGATACGCAGTATTTT. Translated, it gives CASSQVVLGGGSTDTQYF.

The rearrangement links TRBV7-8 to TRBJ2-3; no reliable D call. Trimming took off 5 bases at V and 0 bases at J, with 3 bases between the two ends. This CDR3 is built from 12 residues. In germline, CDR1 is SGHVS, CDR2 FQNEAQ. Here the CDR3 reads CASSPSTDTQYF. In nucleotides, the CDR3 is TGTGCCAGCAGCCCGAGCACAGATACGCAGTATTTT.

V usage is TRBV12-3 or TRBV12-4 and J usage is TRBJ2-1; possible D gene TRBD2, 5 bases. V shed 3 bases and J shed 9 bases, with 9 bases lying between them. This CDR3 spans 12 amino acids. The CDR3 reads CASSFMGSEQFF. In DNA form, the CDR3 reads TGTGCCAGCAGTTTTATGGGGAGTGAGCAGTTCTTC.

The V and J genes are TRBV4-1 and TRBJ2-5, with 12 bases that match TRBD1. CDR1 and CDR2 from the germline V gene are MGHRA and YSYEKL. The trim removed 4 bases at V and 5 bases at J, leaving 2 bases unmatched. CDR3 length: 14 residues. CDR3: CASSPGQGAETQYF. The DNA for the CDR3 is TGCGCCAGCAGCCCGGGACAGGGGGCTGAGACCCAGTACTTC.

The CDR3 region has the DNA TGCAGCGTTCATGTGGTAAGGGAGTCTGAAGCTTTCTTT. Protein product: CSVHVVRESEAFF. V and J are TRBV29-1 and TRBJ1-1; D gene ambiguous. Between the trimmed V and J ends, which lost 5 bases and 6 bases, there was a span of 16 bases. Germline CDR1 SQVTM, CDR2 ANQGSEA. The CDR3 contains 13 residues.

Here the CDR3 reads CASSTVPADYEQYF. As DNA, the CDR3 is TGTGCCAGCAGCACGGTGCCCGCGGACTACGAGCAGTACTTC. V usage is TRBV21-1 and J usage is TRBJ2-7; TRBD2 is taken as the D call from the table, unchecked against the DNA. TRBV21-1 is termed a pseudogene. The CDR3 covers 14 residues.

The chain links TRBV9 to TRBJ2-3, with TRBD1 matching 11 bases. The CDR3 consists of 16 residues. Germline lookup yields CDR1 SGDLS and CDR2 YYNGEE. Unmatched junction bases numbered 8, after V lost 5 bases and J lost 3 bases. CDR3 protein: CASRPWTGGRTDTQYF. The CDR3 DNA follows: TGTGCCAGCAGACCATGGACAGGGGGCCGGACAGATACGCAGTATTTT. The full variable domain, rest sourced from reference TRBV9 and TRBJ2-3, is DSGVTQTPKHLITATGQRVTLRCSPRSGDLSVYWYQQSLDQGLQFLIQYYNGEERAKGNILERFSAQQFPDLHSELNLSSLELGDSALYFCASRPWTGGRTDTQYFGPGTRLTVL.

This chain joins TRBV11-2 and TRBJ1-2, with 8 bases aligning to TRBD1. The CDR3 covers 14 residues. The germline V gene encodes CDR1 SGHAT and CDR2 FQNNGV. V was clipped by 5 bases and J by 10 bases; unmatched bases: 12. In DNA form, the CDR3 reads TGTGCCAGCAGCCCAGACAGGGGATGGAGTGTCTACACCTTC. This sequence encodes CASSPDRGWSVYTF.

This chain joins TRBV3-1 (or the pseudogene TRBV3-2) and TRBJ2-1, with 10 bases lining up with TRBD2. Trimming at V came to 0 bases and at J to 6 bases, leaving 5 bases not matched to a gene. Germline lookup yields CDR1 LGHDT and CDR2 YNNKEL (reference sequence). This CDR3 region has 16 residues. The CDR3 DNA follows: TGTGCCAGCAGCCAAGAAAGAAGCGGGGGGGCCAATGAGCAGTTCTTC. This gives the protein CASSQERSGGANEQFF.

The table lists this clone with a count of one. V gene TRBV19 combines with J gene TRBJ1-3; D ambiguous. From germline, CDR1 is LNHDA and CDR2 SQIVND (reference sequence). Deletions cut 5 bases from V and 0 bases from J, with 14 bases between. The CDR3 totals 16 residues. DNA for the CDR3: TGTGCCAGTAGTCTGAATACGGTGCTCTCTGGAAACACCATATATTTT. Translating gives CASSLNTVLSGNTIYF.

Here the CDR3 DNA reads TGTGCCAGCAGCTTGTACAGCTTAAATCAGCCCCAGCATTTT. Protein sequence: CASSLYSLNQPQHF. V and J are TRBV5-8 and TRBJ1-5; D ambiguous. This CDR3 spans 14 amino acids. Trimming took off 1 base at V and 4 bases at J, with 9 bases between the two ends. The V gene's germline CDR1 is SGHTS and CDR2 YDEGEE. The full variable domain, its missing parts supplied by reference TRBV5-8 and TRBJ1-5, is EAGVTQSPTHLIKTRGQQATLRCSPISGHTSVYWYQQALGLGLQFLLWYDEGEERNRGNFPPRFSGRQFPNYSSELNVNALELEDSALYLCASSLYSLNQPQHFGDGTRLSIL.

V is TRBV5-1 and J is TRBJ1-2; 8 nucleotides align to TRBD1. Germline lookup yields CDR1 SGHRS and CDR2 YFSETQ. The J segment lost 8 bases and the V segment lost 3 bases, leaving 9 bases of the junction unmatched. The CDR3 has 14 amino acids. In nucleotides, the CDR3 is TGCGCCAGCAGCTCAGACAGGGGCCGAGTCGGCTACACCTTC. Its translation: CASSSDRGRVGYTF. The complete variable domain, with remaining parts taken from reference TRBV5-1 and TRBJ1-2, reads KAGVTQTPRYLIKTRGQQVTLSCSPISGHRSVSWYQQTPGQGLQFLFEYFSETQRNKGNFPGRFSGRQFSNSRSEMNVSTLELGDSALYLCASSSDRGRVGYTFGSGTRLTVV.

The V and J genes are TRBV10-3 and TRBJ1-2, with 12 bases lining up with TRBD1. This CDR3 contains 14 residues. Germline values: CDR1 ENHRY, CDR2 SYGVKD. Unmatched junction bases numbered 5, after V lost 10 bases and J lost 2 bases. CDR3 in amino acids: CATAGQGANYGYTF. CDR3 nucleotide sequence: TGTGCCACCGCGGGACAGGGGGCCAACTATGGCTACACCTTC.

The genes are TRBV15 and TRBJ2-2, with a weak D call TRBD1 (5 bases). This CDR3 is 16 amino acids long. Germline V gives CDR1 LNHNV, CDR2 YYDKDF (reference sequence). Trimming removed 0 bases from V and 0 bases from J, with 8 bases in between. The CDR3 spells CATSREKGANTGELFF. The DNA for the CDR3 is TGTGCCACCAGCAGAGAGAAAGGGGCGAACACCGGGGAGCTGTTTTTT.

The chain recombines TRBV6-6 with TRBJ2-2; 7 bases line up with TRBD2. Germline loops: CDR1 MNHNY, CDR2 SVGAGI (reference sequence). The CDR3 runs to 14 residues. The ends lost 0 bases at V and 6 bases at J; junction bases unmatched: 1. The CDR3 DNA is TGTGCCAGCAGTTACTCGGGGGGGTCCGGGGAGCTGTTTTTT. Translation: CASSYSGGSGELFF.

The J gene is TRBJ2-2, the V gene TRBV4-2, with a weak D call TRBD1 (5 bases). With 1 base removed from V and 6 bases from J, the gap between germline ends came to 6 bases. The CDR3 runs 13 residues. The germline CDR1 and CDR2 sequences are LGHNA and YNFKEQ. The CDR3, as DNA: TGTGCCAGCAGCCAAGGGGGCTCCGGGGAGCTGTTTTTT. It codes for CASSQGGSGELFF.

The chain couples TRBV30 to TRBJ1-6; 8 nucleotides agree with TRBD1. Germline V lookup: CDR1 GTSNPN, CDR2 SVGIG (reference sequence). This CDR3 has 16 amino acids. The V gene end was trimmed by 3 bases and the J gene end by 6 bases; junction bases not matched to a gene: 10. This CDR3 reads CAWSIQGAPSNSPLHF. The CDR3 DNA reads TGTGCCTGGAGCATTCAGGGGGCGCCTAGTAATTCACCCCTCCACTTT.

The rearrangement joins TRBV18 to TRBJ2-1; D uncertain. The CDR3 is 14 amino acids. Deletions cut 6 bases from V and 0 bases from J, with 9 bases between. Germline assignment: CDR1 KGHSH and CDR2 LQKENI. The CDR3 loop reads CASSPTRSYNEQFF. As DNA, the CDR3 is TGTGCCAGCTCTCCCACGCGCTCCTACAATGAGCAGTTCTTC.